The present entry profiles one T cell receptor (beta chain) with its context. Antigen unknown. This sample is part of a study of T-cell reconstitution after alpha-beta-depleted transplantation in children. A library of TCRbeta sequences, prepared with unique molecular identifiers, was generated. TCRdb analysed the PCR reads with MiXCR anew, one entry per CDR3 protein. The sample yields a few hundred thousand distinct CDR3 sequences, 27% seen once. Study conclusions and caveats: Expanded graft clones, several hundred of them, were reportedly the source of alpha-beta T cells about two months after transplant. Surviving recipient T cells and thymic progenitors accounted for the high day-60 TCRbeta diversity observed in some patients. T cells produced anew were the main source of T-cell counts and diversity one year after transplant.

CDR3 length: 15 amino acids. The germline V gene has CDR1 LGHNA and CDR2 YNFKEQ. V lost 7 bases to trimming and J lost 9 bases, with 23 bases between them. V and J are TRBV4-2 and TRBJ2-3; D possibly corresponds to TRBD2 (6 bases). Sample: PBMCs, taken before TCRalphabeta/CD19-depleted stem cell transplant. This receptor was taken from a boy less than two years old with Wiskott-Aldrich syndrome, due to receive a stem cell transplant. CDR3 in amino acids: CASTRRDGGRGTQYF. The CDR3 DNA is TGTGCCAGCACCCGAAGAGACGGGGGAAGGGGCACGCAGTATTTT.